This entry lists 32 T cell receptor beta chains sequenced from one sample in a study of T-cell reconstitution after alpha-beta-depleted transplantation in children. Molecular barcoding with unique molecular identifiers was used for the TCRbeta library. Using its own MiXCR run on the PCR reads, TCRdb lists one record per CDR3 protein. There are 440,000 or so distinct CDR3 sequences in the sample; roughly two fifths occur only once, and 27% lies in the top ten. The material was PBMCs, obtained before TCRalphabeta/CD19-depleted stem cell transplant. These receptors came from a girl aged 2 to 10 with aplastic anemia, due to receive a stem cell transplant.

The chain has TRBV2 and TRBJ2-7; 10 nucleotides match TRBD1. Germline lookup yields CDR1 SNHLY and CDR2 FYNNEI. The CDR3 contains 15 residues. Losses at the gene ends were 6 bases for V and 3 bases for J; bases not matched to a gene: 8. CDR3 sequence reads: CASSVDRGGFYEQYF. In nucleotides, the CDR3 is TGTGCCAGCAGCGTGGACAGGGGGGGGTTCTACGAGCAGTACTTC.

This chain links TRBV29-1 with TRBJ2-3, with 7 nucleotides matching TRBD1. In germline, CDR1 is SQVTM, CDR2 ANQGSEA. The CDR3 spans 13 residues. J lost 2 bases, V lost 7 bases, and 6 bases had no gene match. The CDR3 sequence is CSAQGVPTDTQYF. CDR3 nucleotide sequence: TGCAGCGCCCAGGGGGTTCCCACAGATACGCAGTATTTT.

Only a few counts were recorded for this clonotype. This sequence joins TRBV7-2 and TRBJ1-2, with 10 bases that match TRBD1. The V segment lost 4 bases and the J segment 4 bases; nucleotides outside the gene matches: 6. The CDR3 has 15 residues. CDR1 is SGHTA and CDR2 is FQGNSA in the germline V gene. Written as DNA, the CDR3 is TGTGCCAGCAGCTCCCCGGGACAGGGGATCTATGGCTACACCTTC. Its protein is CASSSPGQGIYGYTF.

This clonotype was picked up a small number of times. The rearrangement uses TRBV13 and TRBJ1-2, with D possibly matching TRBD1 (5 bases). This CDR3 is built from 14 residues. Trimming took off 8 bases at V and 2 bases at J, with 15 bases between the two ends. The germline CDR1 and CDR2 sequences are PRHDT and FYEKMQ (reference sequence). Written as DNA, the CDR3 is TGTGCCAGCCGGCCCGTGGGGGGGAACTATGGCTACACCTTC. Protein sequence: CASRPVGGNYGYTF.

This clonotype has at least ten counts. The V gene is TRBV7-3, the J gene TRBJ2-1; 10 bases match TRBD1. Germline lookup yields CDR1 SGHTA and CDR2 FQGTGA. J lost 4 bases, V lost 5 bases, and 2 bases had no gene match. CDR3 size: 14 residues. CDR3 sequence reads: CASSPDRGYNEQFF. As DNA, the CDR3 is TGTGCCAGCAGCCCGGACAGGGGGTACAATGAGCAGTTCTTC.

V usage is TRBV9 and J usage is TRBJ2-2, with 16 nucleotides matching TRBD2. This CDR3 contains 19 residues. Germline V gives CDR1 SGDLS, CDR2 YYNGEE. V gave up 0 bases and J gave up 0 bases; unmatched junction bases: 2. CDR3 nucleotide sequence: TGTGCCAGCAGCGTAGGGGGACTAGCGGGAGGGCCGAACACCGGGGAGCTGTTTTTT. It yields the protein CASSVGGLAGGPNTGELFF. The complete variable domain, with remaining parts taken from reference TRBV9 and TRBJ2-2, reads DSGVTQTPKHLITATGQRVTLRCSPRSGDLSVYWYQQSLDQGLQFLIQYYNGEERAKGNILERFSAQQFPDLHSELNLSSLELGDSALYFCASSVGGLAGGPNTGELFFGEGSRLTVL.

The V call is TRBV20-1, the J call TRBJ2-2; D uncertain. The V gene's germline CDR1 is DFQATT and CDR2 SNEGSKA (reference sequence). The CDR3 loop spans 13 amino acids. V was shortened by 4 bases and J by 3 bases, with 9 bases between the two germline ends. The CDR3 is CSAMFGYTGELFF. The CDR3 bases are TGCAGTGCTATGTTTGGCTACACCGGGGAGCTGTTTTTT.

This sequence joins TRBV28 and TRBJ2-7; 8 nucleotides match TRBD1. V dropped 1 base and J dropped 2; count of bases not matched to a gene: 4. Per the germline V gene, CDR1 is MDHEN and CDR2 is SYDVKM. CDR3 length: 15 amino acids. This chain's CDR3 is CASSLYTTGAYEQYF. The DNA for the CDR3 is TGTGCCAGCAGTTTATATACGACAGGGGCCTACGAGCAGTACTTC.

This chain links TRBV27 with TRBJ2-7; 9 bases align to TRBD1. V lost 8 bases and J lost 3; bases outside the gene matches: 5. CDR3 length: 13 amino acids. From germline, CDR1 is MNHEY and CDR2 SMNVEV (reference sequence). This CDR3 reads CASAGTGLYEQYF. The CDR3 bases are TGTGCCAGCGCTGGGACAGGGCTCTACGAGCAGTACTTC.

This sequence joins TRBV10-3 and TRBJ2-3, with TRBD2 identical over 8 bases. In germline, CDR1 is ENHRY, CDR2 SYGVKD. This CDR3 has 15 residues. Trimming took 5 bases from V and 0 from J; bases not matched to a gene: 4. CDR3 nucleotide sequence: TGTGCCATCAGTTCGACTAGCGATAGCACAGATACGCAGTATTTT. Protein: CAISSTSDSTDTQYF.

The chain carries TRBV2 and TRBJ2-2; possible D gene TRBD1, 6 bases. The V gene's germline CDR1 is SNHLY and CDR2 FYNNEI. The V gene lost 4 bases and the J gene lost 5 bases, with 8 bases spanning the gap. The CDR3 loop spans 13 amino acids. The CDR3 nucleotides are TGTGCCAGCAGTGTCGACAGGACCGGGGAGCTGTTTTTT. This translates into CASSVDRTGELFF.

This clonotype was picked up a small number of times. The V and J genes are TRBV6-1 and TRBJ1-3; weak D call: TRBD1 (6 bases). The germline V and J ends were trimmed by 6 bases and 2 bases, with 8 bases remaining between them. This CDR3 spans 13 amino acids. The germline V gene encodes CDR1 MNHNS and CDR2 SASEGT. Here the CDR3 DNA reads TGTGCCAGCAGCACAGGGCCTGGAAACACCATATATTTT. Protein product: CASSTGPGNTIYF.

The chain combines TRBV15 with TRBJ2-1, with D possibly matching TRBD2 (6 bases). The CDR3 has 13 residues. Trimming stripped 1 base from V and 10 bases from J, with 11 bases between. Germline lookup yields CDR1 LNHNV and CDR2 YYDKDF (reference sequence). CDR3 DNA sequence: TGTGCCACCAGCAGAGTGGTAGGGAGGGAGCAGTTCTTC. It specifies CATSRVVGREQFF.

The chain joins TRBV11-2 to TRBJ2-3, with TRBD2 identical over 10 bases. The trim removed 5 bases at V and 1 base at J, leaving 6 bases unmatched. The V gene's germline CDR1 is SGHAT and CDR2 FQNNGV. This CDR3 is built from 16 residues. CDR3 loop: CASSTQRGGRTDTQYF. The CDR3 DNA follows: TGTGCCAGCAGCACGCAGCGGGGGGGACGCACAGATACGCAGTATTTT.

The chain joins TRBV20-1 to TRBJ2-4; 12 bases are a match to TRBD2. V was pared by 3 bases and J by 0 bases, with 9 bases of the junction left unmatched. Germline CDR1 and CDR2: DFQATT and SNEGSKA (reference sequence). There are 18 residues in the CDR3. CDR3 residues: CSARPLAGGLIAKNIQYF. CDR3 in DNA: TGCAGTGCTAGGCCACTAGCGGGAGGATTAATAGCCAAAAACATTCAGTACTTC.

V and J are TRBV7-3 and TRBJ2-1, with D perhaps matching TRBD2 (6 bases). CDR3 length: 16 residues. Germline CDR1 SGHTA, CDR2 FQGTGA. V lost 4 bases, J lost 5 bases, and 18 bases lay in between. In DNA form, the CDR3 reads TGTGCCAGCAGCTCCTTTCCGGAGGGCCGACACAATGAGCAGTTCTTC. Protein: CASSSFPEGRHNEQFF.

This clonotype was recorded many times. The rearrangement links TRBV29-1 to TRBJ1-5; maybe TRBD1 (5 bases). Germline V gives CDR1 SQVTM, CDR2 ANQGSEA. Trimming removed 4 bases at V and 0 bases at J, with 7 bases between. This CDR3 contains 13 residues. CDR3 in amino acids: CSVAGTSNQPQHF. DNA of the CDR3: TGCAGCGTTGCCGGGACTAGCAATCAGCCCCAGCATTTT. Using reference TRBV29-1 and TRBJ1-5 for the parts outside the CDR3, the full variable domain is SAVISQKPSRDICQRGTSLTIQCQVDSQVTMMFWYRQQPGQSLTLIATANQGSEATYESGFVIDKFPISRPNLTFSTLTVSNMSPEDSSIYLCSVAGTSNQPQHFGDGTRLSIL.

The chain employs TRBV20-1 and TRBJ2-1; D is uncertain. The CDR3 has 15 amino acids. Germline lookup yields CDR1 DFQATT and CDR2 SNEGSKA (reference sequence). V dropped 3 bases and J dropped 3 bases, with 15 bases sitting between them. CDR3 residues: CSARVRVVLYNEQFF. Here the CDR3 DNA reads TGCAGTGCTAGGGTCCGGGTGGTTCTCTACAATGAGCAGTTCTTC.

This clonotype was detected ten times or more. CDR3 nucleotide sequence: TGTGCCAGCAGTGAAGTTGGGGGACTAGCGGGAGCGAACACCGGGGAGCTGTTTTTT. Translation gives CASSEVGGLAGANTGELFF. The V call is TRBV2, the J call TRBJ2-2, with 14 bases fitting TRBD2. V lost 1 base to trimming and J lost 0 bases; unmatched junction nucleotides: 4. This CDR3 is built from 19 residues. Germline values: CDR1 SNHLY, CDR2 FYNNEI.

This clonotype has at least ten counts. The chain joins TRBV13 to TRBJ2-7; no clear D gene. This CDR3 is built from 13 residues. Germline values: CDR1 PRHDT, CDR2 FYEKMQ (reference sequence). V lost 1 base, J lost 3 bases, and 7 bases lay in between. This CDR3 is CASSLVLGYEQYF. CDR3 sequence (DNA): TGTGCCAGCAGCTTAGTACTCGGCTACGAGCAGTACTTC.

The sample holds a few counts of this clonotype. The rearrangement links TRBV5-1 to TRBJ2-7, with TRBD2 matching over 7 bases. The CDR3 totals 14 residues. Germline-derived CDR1 and CDR2 are SGHRS and YFSETQ. V trimming: 5 bases; J trimming: 6 bases; junction bases outside the gene matches: 11. The CDR3 sequence is CASSWGGTTREQYF. The CDR3 DNA follows: TGCGCCAGCAGTTGGGGGGGAACTACCCGCGAGCAGTACTTC.

There are a few counts of this clonotype. This chain connects TRBV11-1 to TRBJ1-2; possibly TRBD1 for D (6 bases). The CDR3 is 15 amino acids. Trimming took 6 bases from V and 0 from J, leaving 14 bases between them. Germline CDR1 is SGHAT and CDR2 is FQDESV (reference sequence). The CDR3 loop reads CASRFNRAANYGYTF. CDR3 coding DNA: TGTGCCAGCAGATTTAACAGGGCCGCTAACTATGGCTACACCTTC.

This clonotype was seen once. CDR3 DNA sequence: TGTGCCAGCAGCCAAACCGGGACAGGAGGCCTCCACTTT. Protein product: CASSQTGTGGLHF. The rearrangement joins TRBV3-1 to TRBJ1-6, with 8 bases fitting TRBD1. The CDR3 has 13 residues. Germline trimming cut 2 bases from V and 15 bases from J; bases unmatched to any gene: 6. Per germline, CDR1 LGHDT and CDR2 YNNKEL (reference sequence).

The chain recombines TRBV6-5 with TRBJ2-1, with 9 positions matching TRBD2. Losses at the gene ends were 0 bases for V and 6 bases for J; bases not matched to a gene: 9. Germline CDR1 MNHEY, CDR2 SVGAGI. This CDR3 contains 17 residues. CDR3 amino acids: CASSYSPWREGANEQFF. In DNA, the CDR3 is TGTGCCAGCAGTTACTCTCCTTGGCGGGAGGGAGCCAATGAGCAGTTCTTC.

Only a few counts were recorded for this clonotype. The chain carries TRBV20-1 and TRBJ2-1; D gene ambiguous. V lost 5 bases and J lost 4, with 6 bases in between. Germline V gene lookup returns CDR1 DFQATT and CDR2 SNEGSKA (reference sequence). The CDR3 contains 11 residues. The DNA for the CDR3 is TGCAGTGCTCAGCATTACAATGAGCAGTTCTTC. Amino acids: CSAQHYNEQFF.

The chain carries TRBV3-1 and TRBJ1-2; no reliable D call. CDR3 size: 12 residues. The germline V gene encodes CDR1 LGHDT and CDR2 YNNKEL (reference sequence). Trimming cost V 3 bases and J 3 bases, with 5 bases left between them. This chain's CDR3 is CASSQRDYGYTF. In nucleotides, the CDR3 is TGTGCCAGCAGCCAGAGAGACTATGGCTACACCTTC. Filled out from reference TRBV3-1 and TRBJ1-2, the complete variable domain reads DTAVSQTPKYLVTQMGNDKSIKCEQNLGHDTMYWYKQDSKKFLKIMFSYNNKELIINETVPNRFSPKSPDKAHLNLHINSLELGDSAVYFCASSQRDYGYTFGSGTRLTVV.

Concerning this clonotype itself: Being one base from a much bigger clone, this may be a read error. The V gene is TRBV7-9, the J gene TRBJ2-5, with 7 positions matching TRBD2. Trimming at V came to 2 bases and at J to 7 bases, leaving 10 bases not matched to a gene. This CDR3 spans 15 amino acids. CDR1 is SEHNR and CDR2 is FQNEAQ in the germline V gene (reference sequence). The CDR3 DNA reads as TGTGCCAGCAGCTTAACCCTGGGCAGGGAGGGGACCCAGTACTTC. This codes for CASSLTLGREGTQYF.

This clonotype was picked up many times. This sequence joins TRBV4-2 and TRBJ1-5, with D possibly matching TRBD1 (5 bases). Germline V gene lookup returns CDR1 LGHNA and CDR2 YNFKEQ. The V and J ends lost 4 bases and 5 bases respectively, with 24 bases between them. The CDR3 covers 18 residues. CDR3 protein: CASSLRFQGRGADQPQHF. In nucleotides, the CDR3 is TGTGCCAGCAGCCTGAGGTTTCAGGGAAGGGGAGCGGATCAGCCCCAGCATTTT.

This clonotype was seen at least ten times. This rearrangement joins TRBV4-2 to TRBJ2-1; either TRBD1 or TRBD2 may fit D (5 bases each). The CDR3 has 14 residues. V was trimmed by 0 bases and J by 6 bases, leaving 9 bases between them. Germline values: CDR1 LGHNA, CDR2 YNFKEQ. The CDR3: CASSQDRAGNEQFF. Here the CDR3 DNA reads TGTGCCAGCAGCCAAGACAGGGCGGGCAATGAGCAGTTCTTC.

The chain joins TRBV20-1 to TRBJ2-1; D assignment may be TRBD1 or TRBD2 (6 bases each). CDR1 and CDR2 (germline): DFQATT, SNEGSKA (reference sequence). CDR3 length: 16 residues. The germline V and J ends were trimmed by 1 base and 3 bases, with 16 bases remaining between them. This chain's CDR3 is CSARVDGGENYNEQFF. CDR3 coding DNA: TGCAGTGCTAGAGTGGACGGGGGCGAAAACTACAATGAGCAGTTCTTC.

The rearrangement uses TRBV21-1 and TRBJ2-7; TRBD2 is the table's D call, not checked against the DNA. TRBV21-1 is described as a pseudogene. This CDR3 contains 14 residues. This CDR3 reads CASSKTSGRGEQYF. As DNA, the CDR3 is TGTGCCAGCAGCAAGACTAGCGGGAGAGGCGAGCAGTACTTC.

The chain recombines TRBV28 with TRBJ2-3; D is perhaps TRBD1 (5 bases). The CDR3 runs to 15 residues. V was pared by 4 bases and J by 2 bases, with 13 bases between. The germline CDR1 and CDR2 sequences are MDHEN and SYDVKM. The CDR3 DNA reads TGTGCCAGCAGTTCCGCCCAGGGCAACACAGATACGCAGTATTTT. Protein product: CASSSAQGNTDTQYF.